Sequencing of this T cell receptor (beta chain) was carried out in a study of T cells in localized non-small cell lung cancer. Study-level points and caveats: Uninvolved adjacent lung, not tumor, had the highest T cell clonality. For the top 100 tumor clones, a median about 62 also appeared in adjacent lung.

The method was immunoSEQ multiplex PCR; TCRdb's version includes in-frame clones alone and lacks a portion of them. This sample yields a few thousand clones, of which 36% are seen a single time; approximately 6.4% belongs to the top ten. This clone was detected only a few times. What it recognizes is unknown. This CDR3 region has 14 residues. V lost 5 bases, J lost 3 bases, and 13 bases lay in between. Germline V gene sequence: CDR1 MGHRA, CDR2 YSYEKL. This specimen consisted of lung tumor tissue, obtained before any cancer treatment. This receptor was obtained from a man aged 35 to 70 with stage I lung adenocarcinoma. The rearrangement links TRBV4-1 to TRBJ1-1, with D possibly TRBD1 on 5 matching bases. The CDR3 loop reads CASSFTRQYTEAFF. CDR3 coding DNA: TGCGCCAGCAGCTTCACCCGACAGTACACTGAAGCTTTCTTT.